These T cell receptor beta chains were read from a single sample in a study of OX40 agonist ivuxolimab in advanced cancers. Clones were sequenced by immunoSEQ multiplex PCR, and TCRdb holds only the in-frame ones, with some missing. The table includes tens of thousands of clones, around 90% detected once. This specimen was CD4+ or CD8+ T cells sorted from blood, taken in a trial of the OX40 agonist ivuxolimab. These TCRs come from an adult with an advanced solid tumor such as melanoma, head and neck, liver or kidney cancer. Each CDR3 is given with its conserved first and last residue. The D gene is left open where the match is weak. The listing skips clone size in some rows; elsewhere it reads once, few, many or a size class.

V gene	clone size	J gene	D gene	CDR3 protein	CDR3 DNA
TRBV28	NA	TRBJ2-1	NA	CASRGGQINRQFF	TGTGCCAGCAGGGGGGGACAGATTAACAGGCAGTTCTTC
TRBV16	NA	TRBJ1-5	NA	CASSHDGHSNQPQHF	TGTGCCAGCAGCCACGACGGTCATAGCAATCAGCCCCAGCATTTT
TRBV7-9	NA	TRBJ1-1	NA	CASSLPGNTEAFF	TGTGCCAGCAGCTTACCAGGGAACACTGAAGCTTTCTTT
TRBV4-3	NA	TRBJ1-1	TRBD1	CASSQDSAGGSSEAFF	TGCGCCAGCAGCCAAGATTCGGCAGGGGGGTCGTCTGAAGCTTTCTTT
TRBV5-1	NA	TRBJ2-5	NA	CASSLGGYSYQETQYF	TGCGCCAGCAGCTTGGGAGGATACTCGTACCAAGAGACCCAGTACTTC
TRBV4-3	NA	TRBJ1-2	NA	CASSQERPSWDGYTF	TGCGCCAGCAGCCAAGAAAGGCCCTCGTGGGATGGCTACACCTTC
TRBV9	NA	TRBJ1-2	TRBD1	CASSPGQGNYGYTF	TGTGCCAGCAGCCCCGGACAGGGGAACTATGGCTACACCTTC
TRBV4-1	NA	TRBJ2-7	TRBD1	CASSHQTGYAYEQYF	TGCGCCAGCAGCCACCAGACAGGGTACGCCTACGAGCAGTACTTC
TRBV28	NA	TRBJ1-5	NA	CASSWDQGSIRNQPQHF	TGTGCCAGCAGTTGGGATCAGGGGTCCATACGCAATCAGCCCCAGCATTTT
TRBV19	NA	TRBJ2-3	TRBD1	CASSPRDRGGTDTQYF	TGTGCCAGTAGTCCACGCGACAGGGGGGGCACAGATACGCAGTATTTT
TRBV7-3	NA	TRBJ2-7	NA	CASSTTREQYF	TGTGCCAGCAGCACGACTCGTGAGCAGTACTTC
TRBV28	NA	TRBJ1-5	NA	CASSSGTPAQPQHF	TGTGCCAGCAGTTCCGGGACACCGGCACAGCCCCAGCATTTT
TRBV4-1	NA	TRBJ1-2	NA	CASSQEGRQGDGYTF	TGCGCCAGCAGCCAAGAAGGCAGGCAAGGGGATGGCTACACCTTC
TRBV28	NA	TRBJ1-6	NA	CASTPGGVGSPLHF	TGTGCCAGCACTCCCGGGGGGGTAGGGTCACCCCTCCACTTT
TRBV28	NA	TRBJ2-2	NA	CASSSLFIRGRTGELFF	TGTGCCAGCAGTTCCCTCTTTATTAGGGGGAGGACCGGGGAGCTGTTTTTT
TRBV12-5	NA	TRBJ2-5	NA	CASGALTRLETQYF	TGTGCTAGTGGTGCCCTGACTAGGTTGGAGACCCAGTACTTC
TRBV19	NA	TRBJ1-1	TRBD1	CASFQGDTEAFF	TGTGCCAGCTTTCAGGGGGACACTGAAGCTTTCTTT
TRBV5-1	NA	TRBJ2-3	TRBD2	CASSGGLAGVRTDTQYF	TGCGCCAGCAGCGGAGGACTAGCGGGGGTTCGCACAGATACGCAGTATTTT
TRBV27	few	TRBJ2-7	NA	CASSLGPSYEQYF	TGTGCCAGCAGTTTAGGGCCCTCCTACGAGCAGTACTTC
TRBV4-3	NA	TRBJ1-4	NA	CASSQDSATNEKLFF	TGCGCCAGCAGCCAAGACTCAGCAACTAATGAAAAACTGTTTTTT
TRBV6-1	NA	TRBJ2-7	NA	CASSRDTAYEQYF	TGTGCCAGCAGCCGGGACACGGCCTACGAGCAGTACTTC
TRBV7-9	NA	TRBJ2-7	NA	CASSIRESYEQYF	TGTGCCAGCAGCATCAGGGAATCCTACGAGCAGTACTTC
TRBV27	NA	TRBJ2-1	TRBD1	CASSPPGQLYNEQFF	TGTGCCAGCAGTCCACCGGGACAGTTATACAATGAGCAGTTCTTC
TRBV5-1	NA	TRBJ1-1	NA	CASSYSRNTEAFF	TGCGCCAGCAGCTACTCCAGGAACACTGAAGCTTTCTTT
TRBV19	NA	TRBJ1-5	NA	CASSRDTHQPQHF	TGTGCCAGTAGTAGGGACACTCATCAGCCCCAGCATTTT
TRBV10-3	NA	TRBJ2-1	TRBD2	CAISEFGSSGSYEQFF	TGTGCCATCAGTGAGTTTGGTTCTAGCGGGAGCTATGAGCAGTTCTTC
TRBV11-3	NA	TRBJ1-1	NA	CASSQELTGAFF	TGTGCCAGCAGCCAGGAGCTCACAGGAGCTTTCTTT
TRBV18	NA	TRBJ2-7	NA	CASSPPVVNEQYF	TGTGCCAGCTCACCCCCAGTAGTGAACGAGCAGTACTTC
TRBV6-5	NA	TRBJ1-6	NA	CASSTDPTNSPLHF	TGTGCCAGCAGTACTGACCCGACCAATTCACCCCTCCACTTT